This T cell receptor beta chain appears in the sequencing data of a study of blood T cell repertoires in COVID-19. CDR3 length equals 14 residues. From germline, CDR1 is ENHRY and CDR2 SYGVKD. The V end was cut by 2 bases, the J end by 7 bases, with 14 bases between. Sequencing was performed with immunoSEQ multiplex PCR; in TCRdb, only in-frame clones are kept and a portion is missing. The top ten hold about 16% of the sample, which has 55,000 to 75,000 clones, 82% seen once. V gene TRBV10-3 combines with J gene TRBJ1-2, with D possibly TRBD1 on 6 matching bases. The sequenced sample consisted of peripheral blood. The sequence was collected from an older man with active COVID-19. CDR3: CAISEKQGIGGYTF. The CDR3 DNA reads TGTGCCATCAGTGAGAAACAGGGTATAGGTGGCTACACCTTC.